This TCR beta chain was recovered during a study of T cells in Graves' hyperthyroidism and ophthalmopathy. TCR beta CDR3 region amplification was performed from RNA transcripts. The study used the HTBI primer set for a first-round RT-PCR of the TCR CDR3. In TCRdb, the multiplex PCR reads were re-called with MiXCR into one record per CDR3 protein. The sample includes around 600,000 distinct CDR3 sequences, more than 13% of them seen just once. Germline V gene sequence: CDR1 SGHAT, CDR2 FQDESV (reference sequence). The CDR3 extends over 16 amino acids. J lost 0 bases, V lost 6 bases, and 11 bases had no gene match.

The V gene is TRBV11-1, the J gene TRBJ2-7; 7 bases map to TRBD1. The sample taken for sequencing was blood. This TCR came from a woman under 30 with Graves' ophthalmopathy. The CDR3 DNA follows: TGTGCCAGCAGATTGGACAGGCCCCCGAGCTCCTACGAGCAGTACTTC. Its translation is CASRLDRPPSSYEQYF.